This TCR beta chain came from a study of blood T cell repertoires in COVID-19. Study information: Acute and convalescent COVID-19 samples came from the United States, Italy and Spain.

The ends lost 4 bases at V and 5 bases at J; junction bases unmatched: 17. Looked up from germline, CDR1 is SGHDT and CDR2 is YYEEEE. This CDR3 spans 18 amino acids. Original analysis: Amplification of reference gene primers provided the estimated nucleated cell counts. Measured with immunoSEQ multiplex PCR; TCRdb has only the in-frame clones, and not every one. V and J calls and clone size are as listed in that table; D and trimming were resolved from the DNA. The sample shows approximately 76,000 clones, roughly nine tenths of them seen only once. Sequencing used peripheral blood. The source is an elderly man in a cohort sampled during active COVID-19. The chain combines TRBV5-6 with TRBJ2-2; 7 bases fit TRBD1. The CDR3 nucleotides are TGTGCCAGCAGCAAAAGACAGGGTTCGGAGTTGGGGACCGGGGAGCTGTTTTTT. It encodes CASSKRQGSELGTGELFF.